This T cell receptor (beta chain) stems from a study of cytomegalovirus exposure and HLA in healthy donors. Study-level information: The Caucasian-associated ancestry cluster held around 76% of a few hundred genotyped donors.

This clone has a single count. What it binds is not known. The PCR used 60 Vbeta and 13 Jbeta primers. The method was immunoSEQ multiplex PCR; TCRdb's version includes in-frame clones alone and lacks a portion of them. The table includes roughly 120,000 clones, around 61% detected once. Germline-derived CDR1 and CDR2 are MDHEN and SYDVKM. The junction had 7 bases not matched to a gene; V was cut back by 8 bases and J by 4 bases. CDR3 size: 13 residues. Whole-study findings and limits: Generally TCR sequences proved uncommon, though certain public TCRs appeared in numerous donors. High sensitivity and specificity were reportedly achieved when the classifier diagnosed cytomegalovirus status.

The sample consisted of PBMCs. The chain employs TRBV28 and TRBJ1-2, with 7 bases fitting TRBD1. The clonotype originates from a young woman in good health and CMV-seronegative. Here the CDR3 reads CASQTGVGYGYTF. The CDR3 DNA follows: TGTGCCAGCCAAACAGGGGTGGGCTATGGCTACACCTTC.